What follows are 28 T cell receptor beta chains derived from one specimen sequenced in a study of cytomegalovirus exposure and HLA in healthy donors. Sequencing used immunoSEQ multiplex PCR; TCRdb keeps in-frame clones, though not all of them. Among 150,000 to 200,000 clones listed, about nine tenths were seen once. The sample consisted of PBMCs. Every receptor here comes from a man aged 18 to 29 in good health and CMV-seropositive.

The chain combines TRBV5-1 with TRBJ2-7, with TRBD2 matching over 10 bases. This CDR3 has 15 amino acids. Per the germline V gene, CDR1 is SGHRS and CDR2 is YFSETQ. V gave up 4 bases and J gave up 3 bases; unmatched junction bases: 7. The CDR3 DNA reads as TGCGCCAGCAGCGGACTAGCGGAATCAAACTACGAGCAGTACTTC. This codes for CASSGLAESNYEQYF.

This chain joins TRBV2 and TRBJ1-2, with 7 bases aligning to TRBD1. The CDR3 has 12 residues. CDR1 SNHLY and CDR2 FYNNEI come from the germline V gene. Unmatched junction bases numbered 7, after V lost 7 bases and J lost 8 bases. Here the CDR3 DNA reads TGTGCCAGCAAATGGACAGGCTGGGGCTACACCTTC. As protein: CASKWTGWGYTF.

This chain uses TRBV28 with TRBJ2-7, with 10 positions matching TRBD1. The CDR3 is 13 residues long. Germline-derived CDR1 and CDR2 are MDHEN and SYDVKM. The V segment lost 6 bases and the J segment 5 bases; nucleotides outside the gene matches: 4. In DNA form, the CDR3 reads TGTGCCAGCAGCCCAGGGACAGGGGACGAGCAGTACTTC. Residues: CASSPGTGDEQYF.

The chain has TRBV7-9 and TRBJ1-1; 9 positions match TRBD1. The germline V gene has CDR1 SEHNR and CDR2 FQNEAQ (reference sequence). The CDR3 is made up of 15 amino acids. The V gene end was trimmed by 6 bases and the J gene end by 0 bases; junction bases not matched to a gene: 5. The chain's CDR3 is CASRRQGGMNTEAFF. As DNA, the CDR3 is TGTGCCAGCAGACGACAGGGGGGCATGAACACTGAAGCTTTCTTT.

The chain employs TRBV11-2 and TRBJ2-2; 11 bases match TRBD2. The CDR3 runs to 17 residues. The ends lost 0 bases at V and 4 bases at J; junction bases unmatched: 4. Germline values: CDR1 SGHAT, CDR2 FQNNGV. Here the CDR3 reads CASSLEASGGRTGELFF. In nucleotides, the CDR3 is TGTGCCAGCAGCTTAGAGGCTAGCGGGGGGCGCACCGGGGAGCTGTTTTTT.

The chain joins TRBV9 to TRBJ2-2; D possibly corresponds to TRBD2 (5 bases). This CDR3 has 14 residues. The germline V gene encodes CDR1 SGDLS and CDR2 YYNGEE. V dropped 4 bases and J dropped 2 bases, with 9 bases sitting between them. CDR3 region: CASSLSGNTGELFF. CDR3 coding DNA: TGTGCCAGCAGCCTAAGCGGCAACACCGGGGAGCTGTTTTTT.

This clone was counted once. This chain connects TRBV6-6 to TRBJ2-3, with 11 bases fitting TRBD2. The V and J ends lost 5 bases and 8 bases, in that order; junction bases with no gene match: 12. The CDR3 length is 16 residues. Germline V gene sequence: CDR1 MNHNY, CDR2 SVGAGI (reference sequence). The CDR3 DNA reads TGTGCCAGCAGTCGTAATAGCGGGGGGGCTCGGGGTACGCAGTATTTT. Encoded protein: CASSRNSGGARGTQYF.

DNA of the CDR3: TGCGCCAGCAGCTGGGCGGGAGTTGGCACAGATACGCAGTATTTT. It yields the protein CASSWAGVGTDTQYF. The V and J genes are TRBV5-1 and TRBJ2-3, with 7 bases fitting TRBD2. V lost 3 bases and J lost 1; bases outside the gene matches: 5. The CDR3 length is 15 residues. Germline V gene sequence: CDR1 SGHRS, CDR2 YFSETQ.

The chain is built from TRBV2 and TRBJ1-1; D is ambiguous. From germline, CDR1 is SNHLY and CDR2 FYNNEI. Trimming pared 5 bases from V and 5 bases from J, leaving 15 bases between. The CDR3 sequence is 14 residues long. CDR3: CASSQDLGGTEAFF. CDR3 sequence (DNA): TGTGCCAGCAGTCAAGACCTGGGCGGGACTGAAGCTTTCTTT.

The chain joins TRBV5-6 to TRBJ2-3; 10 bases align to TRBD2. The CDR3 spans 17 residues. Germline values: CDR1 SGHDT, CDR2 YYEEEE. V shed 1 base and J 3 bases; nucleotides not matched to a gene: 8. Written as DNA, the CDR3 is TGTGCCAGCAGCTTGATGGGAAGCGGGGGGGCGACAGATACGCAGTATTTT. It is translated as CASSLMGSGGATDTQYF.

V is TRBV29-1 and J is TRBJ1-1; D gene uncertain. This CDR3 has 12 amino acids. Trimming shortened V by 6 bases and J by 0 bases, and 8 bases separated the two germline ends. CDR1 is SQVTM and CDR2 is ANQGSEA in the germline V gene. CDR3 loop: CSVTTLNTEAFF. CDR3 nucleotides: TGCAGCGTCACCACTTTGAACACTGAAGCTTTCTTT.

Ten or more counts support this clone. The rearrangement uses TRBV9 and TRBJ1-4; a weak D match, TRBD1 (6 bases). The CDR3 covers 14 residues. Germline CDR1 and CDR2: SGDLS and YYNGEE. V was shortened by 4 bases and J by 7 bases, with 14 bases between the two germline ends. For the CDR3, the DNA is TGTGCCAGCAGCCCTGGGGGGGCGGGTGAAAAACTGTTTTTT. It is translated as CASSPGGAGEKLFF. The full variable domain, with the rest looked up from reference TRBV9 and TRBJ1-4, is DSGVTQTPKHLITATGQRVTLRCSPRSGDLSVYWYQQSLDQGLQFLIQYYNGEERAKGNILERFSAQQFPDLHSELNLSSLELGDSALYFCASSPGGAGEKLFFGSGTQLSVL.

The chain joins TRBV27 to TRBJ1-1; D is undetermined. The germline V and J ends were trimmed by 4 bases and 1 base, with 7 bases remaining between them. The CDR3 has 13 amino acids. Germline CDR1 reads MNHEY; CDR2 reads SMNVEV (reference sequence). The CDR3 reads CASSSTKNTEAFF. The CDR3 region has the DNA TGTGCCAGCAGTTCGACAAAGAACACTGAAGCTTTCTTT.

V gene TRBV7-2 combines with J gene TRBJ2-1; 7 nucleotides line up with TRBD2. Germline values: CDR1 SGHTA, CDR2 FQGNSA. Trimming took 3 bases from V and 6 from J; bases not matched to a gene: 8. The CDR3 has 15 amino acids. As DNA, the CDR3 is TGTGCCAGCAGCTTCGGGGGGTTGGTTAGCAATGAGCAGTTCTTC. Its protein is CASSFGGLVSNEQFF.

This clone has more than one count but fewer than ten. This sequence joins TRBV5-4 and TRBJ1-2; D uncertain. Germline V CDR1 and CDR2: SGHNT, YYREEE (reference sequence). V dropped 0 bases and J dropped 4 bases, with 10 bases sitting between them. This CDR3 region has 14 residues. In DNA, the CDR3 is TGTGCCAGCAGCTTGGGGGCAGACCCCTATGGCTACACCTTC. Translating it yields CASSLGADPYGYTF.

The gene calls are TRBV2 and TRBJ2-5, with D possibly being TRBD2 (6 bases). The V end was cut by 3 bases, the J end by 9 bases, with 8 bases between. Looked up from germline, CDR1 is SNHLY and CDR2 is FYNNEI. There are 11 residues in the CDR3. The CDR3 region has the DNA TGTGCCAGCAGTGAGGGCGGGGCCCAGTACTTC. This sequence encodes CASSEGGAQYF.

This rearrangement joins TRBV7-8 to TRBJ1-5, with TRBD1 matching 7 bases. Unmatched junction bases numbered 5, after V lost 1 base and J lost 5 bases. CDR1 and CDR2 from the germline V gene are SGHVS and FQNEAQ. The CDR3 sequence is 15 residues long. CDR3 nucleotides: TGTGCCAGCAGCTTAGGTCAGGGGGGTCATCAGCCCCAGCATTTT. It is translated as CASSLGQGGHQPQHF.

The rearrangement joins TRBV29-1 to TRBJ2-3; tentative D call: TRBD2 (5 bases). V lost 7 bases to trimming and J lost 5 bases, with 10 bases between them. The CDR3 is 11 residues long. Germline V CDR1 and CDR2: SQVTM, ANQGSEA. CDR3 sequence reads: CSDNEGDTQYF. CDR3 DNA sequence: TGCAGCGACAACGAGGGAGATACGCAGTATTTT.

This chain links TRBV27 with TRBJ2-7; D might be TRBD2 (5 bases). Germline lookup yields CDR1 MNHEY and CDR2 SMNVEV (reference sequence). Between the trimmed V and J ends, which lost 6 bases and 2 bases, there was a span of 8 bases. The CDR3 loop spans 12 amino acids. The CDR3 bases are TGTGCCAGCAGAGAGGGTCCCTACGAGCAGTACTTC. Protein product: CASREGPYEQYF.

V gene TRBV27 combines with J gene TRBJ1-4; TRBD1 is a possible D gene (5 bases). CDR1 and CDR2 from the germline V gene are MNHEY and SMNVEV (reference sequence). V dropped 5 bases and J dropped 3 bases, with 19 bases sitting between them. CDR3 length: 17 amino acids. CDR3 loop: CASSRTPTSGANEKLFF. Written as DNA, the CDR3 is TGTGCCAGCAGTCGGACACCAACATCTGGGGCTAATGAAAAACTGTTTTTT.

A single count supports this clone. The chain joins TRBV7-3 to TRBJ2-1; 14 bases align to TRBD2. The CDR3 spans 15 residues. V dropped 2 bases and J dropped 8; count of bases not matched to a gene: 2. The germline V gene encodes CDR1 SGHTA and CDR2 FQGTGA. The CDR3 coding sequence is TGTGCCAGCAGCTTAGGGACTAGCGGGAGCCATGAGCAGTTCTTC. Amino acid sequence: CASSLGTSGSHEQFF.

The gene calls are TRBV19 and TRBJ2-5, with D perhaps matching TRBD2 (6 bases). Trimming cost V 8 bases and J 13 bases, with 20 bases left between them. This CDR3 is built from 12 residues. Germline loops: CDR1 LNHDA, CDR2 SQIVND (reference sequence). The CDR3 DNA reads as TGTGCCAGTGGACTAAGGCCCCGGGCCCGGTACTTC. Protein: CASGLRPRARYF.

In DNA, the CDR3 is TGTGCCAGCAGTTTCCTACTTACAGGGGGAGGTGAGCAGTACTTC. Protein sequence: CASSFLLTGGGEQYF. V is TRBV28 and J is TRBJ2-7, with 8 bases matching TRBD1. The CDR3 consists of 15 residues. The germline V gene has CDR1 MDHEN and CDR2 SYDVKM. Losses at the gene ends were 3 bases for V and 7 bases for J; bases not matched to a gene: 11. Using reference TRBV28 and TRBJ2-7 for the parts outside the CDR3, the full variable domain is DVKVTQSSRYLVKRTGEKVFLECVQDMDHENMFWYRQDPGLGLRLIYFSYDVKMKEKGDIPEGYSVSREKKERFSLILESASTNQTSMYLCASSFLLTGGGEQYFGPGTRLTVT.

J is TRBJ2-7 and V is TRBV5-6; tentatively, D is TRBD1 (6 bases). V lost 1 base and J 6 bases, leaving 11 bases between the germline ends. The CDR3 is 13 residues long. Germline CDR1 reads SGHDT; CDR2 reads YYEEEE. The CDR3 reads CASSLPRGSEQYF. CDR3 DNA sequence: TGTGCCAGCAGCTTGCCCAGGGGAAGCGAGCAGTACTTC.

CDR3 sequence: CASSAGLAGAQETQYF. CDR3 sequence (DNA): TGTGCCAGCAGCGCCGGACTAGCGGGGGCCCAAGAGACCCAGTACTTC. The gene calls are TRBV13 and TRBJ2-5; the match to TRBD2 covers 13 bases. The CDR3 loop spans 16 amino acids. V trimming: 5 bases; J trimming: 1 base; junction bases outside the gene matches: 4. Per germline, CDR1 PRHDT and CDR2 FYEKMQ (reference sequence). Full variable domain (remainder filled in from reference TRBV13 and TRBJ2-5): AAGVIQSPRHLIKEKRETATLKCYPIPRHDTVYWYQQGPGQDPQFLISFYEKMQSDKGSIPDRFSAQQFSDYHSELNMSSLELGDSALYFCASSAGLAGAQETQYFGPGTRLLVL.

CDR3 sequence: CASSSQIPGGQDTEAFF. In nucleotides, the CDR3 is TGTGCCAGCAGCTCTCAGATCCCAGGGGGTCAAGACACTGAAGCTTTCTTT. The chain recombines TRBV7-6 with TRBJ1-1, with 7 nucleotides matching TRBD1. The CDR3 has 17 amino acids. V shed 4 bases and J 3 bases; nucleotides not matched to a gene: 14. CDR1 is SGHVS, CDR2 FNYEAQ, per germline.

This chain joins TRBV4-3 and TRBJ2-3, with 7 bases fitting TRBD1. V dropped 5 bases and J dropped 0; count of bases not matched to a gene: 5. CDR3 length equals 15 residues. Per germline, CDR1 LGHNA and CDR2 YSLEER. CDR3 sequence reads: CASSSGTASTDTQYF. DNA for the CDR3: TGCGCCAGCAGCTCCGGGACAGCTAGCACAGATACGCAGTATTTT.

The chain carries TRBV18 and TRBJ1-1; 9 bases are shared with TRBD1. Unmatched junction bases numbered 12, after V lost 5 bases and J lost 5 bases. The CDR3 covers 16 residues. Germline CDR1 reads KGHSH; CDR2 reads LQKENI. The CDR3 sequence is CASSKALDRGGTEAFF. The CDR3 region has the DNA TGTGCCAGCTCAAAAGCCCTGGACAGGGGTGGGACTGAAGCTTTCTTT.